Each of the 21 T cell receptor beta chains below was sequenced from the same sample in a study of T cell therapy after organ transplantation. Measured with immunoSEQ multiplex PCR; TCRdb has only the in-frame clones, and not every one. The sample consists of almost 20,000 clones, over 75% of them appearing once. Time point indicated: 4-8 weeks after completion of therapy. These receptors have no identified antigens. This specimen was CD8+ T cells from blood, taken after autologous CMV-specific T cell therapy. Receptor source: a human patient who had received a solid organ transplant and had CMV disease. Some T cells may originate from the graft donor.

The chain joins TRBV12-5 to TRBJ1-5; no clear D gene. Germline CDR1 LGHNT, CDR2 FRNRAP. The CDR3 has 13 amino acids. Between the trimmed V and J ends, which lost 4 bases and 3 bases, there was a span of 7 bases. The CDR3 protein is CASGSGLNQPQHF. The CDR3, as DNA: TGTGCTAGTGGTTCGGGCCTCAATCAGCCCCAGCATTTT.

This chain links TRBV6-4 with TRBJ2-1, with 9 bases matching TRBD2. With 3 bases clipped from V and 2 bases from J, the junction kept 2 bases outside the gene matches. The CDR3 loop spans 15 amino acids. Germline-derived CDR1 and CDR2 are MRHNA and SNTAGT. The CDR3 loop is CASSEASGTYNEQFF. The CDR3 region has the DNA TGTGCCAGCAGTGAGGCTAGCGGGACCTACAATGAGCAGTTCTTC.

The CDR3 reads CASSLRRTYGYTF. The CDR3 DNA is TGTGCCAGCAGTCTCCGAAGGACCTATGGCTACACCTTC. The chain employs TRBV6-1 and TRBJ1-2; D uncertain. Germline V CDR1 and CDR2: MNHNS, SASEGT. V dropped 5 bases and J dropped 4 bases, with 11 bases sitting between them. This CDR3 is 13 amino acids long.

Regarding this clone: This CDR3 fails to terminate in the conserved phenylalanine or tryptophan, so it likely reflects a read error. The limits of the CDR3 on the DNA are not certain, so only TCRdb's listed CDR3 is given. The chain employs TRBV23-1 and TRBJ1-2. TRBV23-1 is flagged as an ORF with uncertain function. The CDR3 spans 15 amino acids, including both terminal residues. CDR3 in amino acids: CASSPLRLRRKTYGY.

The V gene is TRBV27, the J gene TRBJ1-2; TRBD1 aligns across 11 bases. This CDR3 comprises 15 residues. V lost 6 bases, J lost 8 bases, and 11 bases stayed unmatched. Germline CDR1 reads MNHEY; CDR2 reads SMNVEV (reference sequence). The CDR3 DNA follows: TGTGCCAGCAGCAACGGACAGGGGGCTCCTAGCGGCTACACCTTC. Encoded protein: CASSNGQGAPSGYTF.

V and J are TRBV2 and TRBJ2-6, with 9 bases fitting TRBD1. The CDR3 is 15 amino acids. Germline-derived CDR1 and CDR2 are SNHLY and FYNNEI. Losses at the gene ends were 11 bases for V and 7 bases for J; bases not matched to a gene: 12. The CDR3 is CARQGTGRGANVLTF. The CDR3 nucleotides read TGTGCCCGACAAGGGACAGGGCGAGGAGCCAACGTCCTGACTTTC.

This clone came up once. The DNA of the CDR3 is TGTGCCAGCAGTGTCTATGTGGGTAGGGCGGATACGCAGTATTTT. It is translated as CASSVYVGRADTQYF. The chain recombines TRBV2 with TRBJ2-3; D ambiguous. Germline V CDR1 and CDR2: SNHLY, FYNNEI. V lost 4 bases and J lost 6, with 17 bases in between. The CDR3 sequence is 15 residues long.

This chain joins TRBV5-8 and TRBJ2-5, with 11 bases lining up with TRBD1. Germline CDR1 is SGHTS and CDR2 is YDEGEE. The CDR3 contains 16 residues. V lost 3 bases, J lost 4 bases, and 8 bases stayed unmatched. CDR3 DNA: TGTGCCAGCAGCTCCCTGGACAGGGGGCATGTAGAGACCCAGTACTTC. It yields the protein CASSSLDRGHVETQYF.

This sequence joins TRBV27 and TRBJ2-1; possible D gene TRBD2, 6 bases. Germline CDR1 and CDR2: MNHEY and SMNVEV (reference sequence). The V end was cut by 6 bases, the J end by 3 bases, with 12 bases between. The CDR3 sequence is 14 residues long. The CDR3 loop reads CASRLGGDYNEQFF. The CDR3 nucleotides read TGTGCCAGCAGACTTGGAGGGGACTACAATGAGCAGTTCTTC.

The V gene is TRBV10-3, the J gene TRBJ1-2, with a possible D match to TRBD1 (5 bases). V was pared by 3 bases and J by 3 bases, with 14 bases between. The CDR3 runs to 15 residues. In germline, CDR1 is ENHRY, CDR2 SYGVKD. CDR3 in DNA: TGTGCCATCAGTGACGAGGGCGACAGAGACTATGGCTACACCTTC. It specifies CAISDEGDRDYGYTF.

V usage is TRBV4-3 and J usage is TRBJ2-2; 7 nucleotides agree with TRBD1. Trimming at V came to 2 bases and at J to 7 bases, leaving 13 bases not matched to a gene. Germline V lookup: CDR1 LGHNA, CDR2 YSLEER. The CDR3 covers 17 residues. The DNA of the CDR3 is TGCGCCAGCAGCCAAAACCCACAGGGGAATTTTGTCGGGGAGCTGTTTTTT. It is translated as CASSQNPQGNFVGELFF.

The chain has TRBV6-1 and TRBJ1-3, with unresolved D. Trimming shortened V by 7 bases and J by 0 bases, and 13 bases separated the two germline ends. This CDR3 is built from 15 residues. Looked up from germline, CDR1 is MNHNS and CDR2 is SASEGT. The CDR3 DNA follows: TGTGCCAGCACCGAAGGTTGGCACTCTGGAAACACCATATATTTT. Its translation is CASTEGWHSGNTIYF.

CDR3 DNA: TGCAGCGTTGGCCAGAGCTCCTACGAGCAGTACTTC. It codes for CSVGQSSYEQYF. This chain joins TRBV29-1 and TRBJ2-5; no clear D gene. The J call may be faulty, since TRBJ2-7 better matches the DNA end. Germline CDR1 reads SQVTM; CDR2 reads ANQGSEA. The CDR3 runs to 12 residues.

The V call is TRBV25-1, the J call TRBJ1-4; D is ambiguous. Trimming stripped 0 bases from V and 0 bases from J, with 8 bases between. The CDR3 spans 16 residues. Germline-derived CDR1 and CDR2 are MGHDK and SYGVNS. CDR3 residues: CASSEYTGSTNEKLFF. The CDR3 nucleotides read TGTGCCAGCAGTGAATATACGGGGTCAACTAATGAAAAACTGTTTTTT.

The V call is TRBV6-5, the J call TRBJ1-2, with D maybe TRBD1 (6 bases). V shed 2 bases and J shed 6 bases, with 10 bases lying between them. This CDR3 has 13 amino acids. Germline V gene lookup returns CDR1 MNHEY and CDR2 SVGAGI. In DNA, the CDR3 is TGTGCCAGCAGTTACGCGGGACACGATGGCTACACCTTC. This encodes CASSYAGHDGYTF.

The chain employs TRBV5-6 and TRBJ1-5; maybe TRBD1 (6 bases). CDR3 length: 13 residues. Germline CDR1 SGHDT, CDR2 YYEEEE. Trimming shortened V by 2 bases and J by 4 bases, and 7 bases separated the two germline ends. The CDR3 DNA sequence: TGTGCCAGCAGCTTACAGGGTAATCAGCCCCAGCATTTT. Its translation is CASSLQGNQPQHF.

DNA for the CDR3: TGTGCCAGCAGCTTGGGTGGTGGGTTTAATGGGCAGCCCCAGCATTTT. This codes for CASSLGGGFNGQPQHF. The chain combines TRBV5-6 with TRBJ1-5; D gene uncertain. This CDR3 contains 16 residues. Germline-derived CDR1 and CDR2 are SGHDT and YYEEEE. V lost 0 bases to trimming and J lost 7 bases, with 17 bases between them.

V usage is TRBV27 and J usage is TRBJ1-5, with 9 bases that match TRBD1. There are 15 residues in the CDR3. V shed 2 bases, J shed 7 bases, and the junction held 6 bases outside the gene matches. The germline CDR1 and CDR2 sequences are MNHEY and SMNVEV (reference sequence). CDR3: CASSLIGTGYQPQHF. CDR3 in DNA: TGTGCCAGCAGTTTAATAGGGACAGGGTACCAGCCCCAGCATTTT.

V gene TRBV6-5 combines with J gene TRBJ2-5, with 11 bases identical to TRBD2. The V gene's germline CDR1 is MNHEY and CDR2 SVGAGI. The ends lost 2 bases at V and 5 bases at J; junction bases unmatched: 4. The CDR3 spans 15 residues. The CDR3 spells CASSYTPSGGETQYF. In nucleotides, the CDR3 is TGTGCCAGCAGTTACACCCCTAGCGGGGGGGAGACCCAGTACTTC.

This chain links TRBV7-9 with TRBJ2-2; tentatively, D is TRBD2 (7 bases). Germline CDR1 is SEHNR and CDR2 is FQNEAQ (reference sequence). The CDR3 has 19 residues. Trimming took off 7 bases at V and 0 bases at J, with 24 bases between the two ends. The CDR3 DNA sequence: TGTGCCAGCACCGGAGATAGGCGGGGGCTCACTTCGAACACCGGGGAGCTGTTTTTT. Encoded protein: CASTGDRRGLTSNTGELFF.

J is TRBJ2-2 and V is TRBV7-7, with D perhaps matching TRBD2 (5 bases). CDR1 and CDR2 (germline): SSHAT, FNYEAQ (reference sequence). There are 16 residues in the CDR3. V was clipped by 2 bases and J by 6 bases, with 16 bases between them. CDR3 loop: CASSLTPRRGSGELFF. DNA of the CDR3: TGTGCCAGCAGCTTAACCCCCAGGAGAGGGTCCGGGGAGCTGTTTTTT.